The 10 T cell receptor beta chains in this list originate from one sample, sequenced in a study of cytomegalovirus exposure and HLA in healthy donors. The PCR was carried out with 60 Vbeta primers and 13 Jbeta primers. Libraries were prepared by immunoSEQ multiplex PCR; TCRdb keeps only in-frame clonotypes and omits some of them. The table shows about 50,000 clones, with roughly 81% occurring only once. Sample: PBMCs. The receptors derive from a woman in her thirties or forties in good health and CMV-seropositive.

The chain combines TRBV10-3 with TRBJ1-4; D possibly corresponds to TRBD1 (6 bases). The CDR3 has 12 residues. Germline lookup yields CDR1 ENHRY and CDR2 SYGVKD. Deletions cut 10 bases from V and 7 bases from J, with 13 bases between. The CDR3 here is CATGQNTEKLFF. CDR3 DNA: TGTGCCACTGGACAGAATACTGAAAAACTGTTTTTT.

This chain links TRBV28 with TRBJ2-7; 9 positions agree with TRBD1. Losses at the gene ends were 6 bases for V and 3 bases for J; bases not matched to a gene: 3. The CDR3 sequence is 13 residues long. Per the germline V gene, CDR1 is MDHEN and CDR2 is SYDVKM. In DNA, the CDR3 is TGTGCCAGCAGGGGGACAGGGCTCTACGAGCAGTACTTC. This translates into CASRGTGLYEQYF.

This clone was seen once. The rearrangement links TRBV7-3 to TRBJ1-6; possibly TRBD1 for D (5 bases). CDR1 and CDR2 from the germline V gene are SGHTA and FQGTGA. V lost 6 bases and J 7 bases, leaving 10 bases between the germline ends. The CDR3 is made up of 13 amino acids. The CDR3 region has the DNA TGTGCCAGCAGTTCGGGGGGGAATTCACCCCTCCACTTT. It is translated as CASSSGGNSPLHF.

The chain joins TRBV7-9 to TRBJ1-5; 10 nucleotides agree with TRBD1. Per the germline V gene, CDR1 is SEHNR and CDR2 is FQNEAQ (reference sequence). V was clipped by 3 bases and J by 7 bases; unmatched bases: 9. The CDR3 has 16 residues. CDR3 DNA sequence: TGTGCCAGCAGCTTTTCGACAGGGGGCGCGGGGCAGCCCCAGCATTTT. Amino acid sequence: CASSFSTGGAGQPQHF.

This clone was found a few times. The chain carries TRBV27 and TRBJ1-1; TRBD1 aligns across 8 bases. Germline loops: CDR1 MNHEY, CDR2 SMNVEV (reference sequence). J gave up 1 base and V 4 bases, and 5 bases lay outside the gene matches. CDR3 length: 15 residues. CDR3 protein: CASSSDREPNTEAFF. The CDR3 DNA sequence: TGTGCCAGCAGTTCGGACAGGGAGCCGAACACTGAAGCTTTCTTT.

DNA for the CDR3: TGTGCCAGCAGCTTAGCCGCCAACAGGGAGTTCGACGAGCAGTACTTC. Protein: CASSLAANREFDEQYF. The rearrangement joins TRBV7-2 to TRBJ2-7; possible D gene TRBD1, 6 bases. The CDR3 is made up of 16 amino acids. V lost 0 bases and J 5 bases, leaving 17 bases between the germline ends. Germline CDR1 reads SGHTA; CDR2 reads FQGNSA.

This chain connects TRBV5-1 to TRBJ2-3; unclear D gene. Germline V CDR1 and CDR2: SGHRS, YFSETQ. The V end was cut by 2 bases, the J end by 0 bases, with 4 bases between. This CDR3 contains 13 residues. CDR3 amino acids: CASSLTSTDTQYF. The CDR3 DNA is TGCGCCAGCAGCTTAACTAGCACAGATACGCAGTATTTT.

This clone occurred a few times. The V gene is TRBV13, the J gene TRBJ1-3; the D gene is possibly TRBD1 (6 bases). Trimming cost V 5 bases and J 4 bases, with 21 bases left between them. The germline gives CDR1 PRHDT, CDR2 FYEKMQ (reference sequence). The CDR3 contains 17 residues. Here the CDR3 DNA reads TGTGCCAGCAGCCCCTTAGACCCCCAGGGGCCAGGAAACACCATATATTTT. Amino acids: CASSPLDPQGPGNTIYF.

CDR3 bases: TGTGCCAGCAGTGACAGGGGGCGGGTGAACACTGAAGCTTTCTTT. It translates to CASSDRGRVNTEAFF. The chain joins TRBV6-1 to TRBJ1-1; 8 nucleotides match TRBD1. Per germline, CDR1 MNHNS and CDR2 SASEGT. The V and J ends lost 3 bases and 0 bases, in that order; junction bases with no gene match: 3. This CDR3 has 15 residues.

The rearrangement links TRBV27 to TRBJ1-5, with D perhaps matching TRBD1 (6 bases). Germline lookup yields CDR1 MNHEY and CDR2 SMNVEV (reference sequence). Trimming stripped 5 bases from V and 2 bases from J, with 13 bases between. This CDR3 contains 15 residues. In DNA, the CDR3 is TGTGCCAGCAGTGCACGAGAGGGGGGCAATCAGCCCCAGCATTTT. This encodes CASSAREGGNQPQHF.